This T cell receptor beta chain was identified during a study of blood T cell repertoires in COVID-19. Overall study: PBMCs, B-cell-depleted T cells, or T cells were the source of the cDNA or gDNA that made up the material.

Produced via immunoSEQ multiplex PCR; TCRdb's table is partial and in-frame only. The repertoire holds about 120,000 clones, with approximately 87% as singletons. The clonotype comes from a woman in her 70s with acute or convalescent COVID-19. The source material was peripheral blood.

CDR3 nucleotides: TGCGCCAGCAGCTTAAGGACAGGGGGGAATGAAAAACTGTTTTTT. It is translated as CASSLRTGGNEKLFF. The chain combines TRBV5-1 with TRBJ1-4; 10 positions agree with TRBD1. V gave up 2 bases and J gave up 5 bases; unmatched junction bases: 3. CDR1 SGHRS and CDR2 YFSETQ come from the germline V gene. CDR3 size: 15 residues.